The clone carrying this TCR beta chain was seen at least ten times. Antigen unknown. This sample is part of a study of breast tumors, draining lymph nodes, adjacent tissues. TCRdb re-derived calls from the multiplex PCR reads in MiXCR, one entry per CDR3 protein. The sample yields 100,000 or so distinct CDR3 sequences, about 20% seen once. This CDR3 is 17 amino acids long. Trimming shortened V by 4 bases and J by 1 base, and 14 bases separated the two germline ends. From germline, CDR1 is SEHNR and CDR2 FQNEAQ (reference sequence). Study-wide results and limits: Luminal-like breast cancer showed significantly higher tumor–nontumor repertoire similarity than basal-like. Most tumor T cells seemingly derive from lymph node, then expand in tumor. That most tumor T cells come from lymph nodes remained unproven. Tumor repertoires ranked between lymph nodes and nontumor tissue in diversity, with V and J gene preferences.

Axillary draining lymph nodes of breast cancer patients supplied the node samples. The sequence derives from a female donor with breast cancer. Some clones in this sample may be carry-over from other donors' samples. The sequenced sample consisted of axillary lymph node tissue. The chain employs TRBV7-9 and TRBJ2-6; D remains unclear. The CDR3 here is CASSSIRWASGANVLTF. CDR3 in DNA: TGTGCCAGCAGCTCCATACGTTGGGCTTCTGGGGCCAACGTCCTGACTTTC.